This TCR beta chain came from a study of shared clonotypes between healthy human individuals. Generated by immunoSEQ multiplex PCR, the TCRdb table keeps only in-frame clones and is missing some. The repertoire consists of 550,000 to 800,000 clones, with 90% occurring once and the leading ten covering about 33%. Comments on this clone: Its antigen is as yet unknown. In the same sample, other DNA sequences code for this CDR3.

Points from the study as a whole: Sequencing of the sorted subsets was shown by rarefaction to be incomplete despite large depth. Unshared clonotypes carried lower generation probabilities than those common to all four donors.

Everyone who donated was a Caucasian adult who lived in Nashville, Tennessee. CD8 memory comprised CD45RO+ plus CCR7-negative CD45RA+ TemRA cells. The germline V gene encodes CDR1 SEHNR and CDR2 FQNEAQ (reference sequence). Trimming took off 1 base at V and 4 bases at J, with 8 bases between the two ends. CDR3 length: 14 amino acids. This TCR was recovered from a man aged 18 to 35 in good health. Some clones in this sample may be carry-over from other donors' samples. The sequenced sample was memory CD8+ T cells from PBMCs. Subset defined: CD45RO+ cells pooled with CCR7-negative TemRA cells. The chain is built from TRBV7-9 and TRBJ1-5; D not resolved. This CDR3 reads CASSLGGINQPQHF. The CDR3 DNA follows: TGTGCCAGCAGCTTAGGTGGGATTAATCAGCCCCAGCATTTT.